Sequencing of this TCR beta chain was carried out in a study of T cell repertoires in cytomegalovirus infection. General study findings and limits: CMV-specific TCR beta clonotypes restricted by HLA-C dominated the ex vivo response.

Each CDR3 protein is one row after TCRdb ran MiXCR on the reads. This sample carries roughly 320,000 distinct CDR3 sequences, roughly a tenth of them seen once, and the ten largest clones take around 2.4%. This clonotype was picked up many times. Its antigen is still unknown. This CDR3 has 14 residues. Germline CDR1 and CDR2: MDHEN and SYDVKM. J lost 2 bases, V lost 6 bases, and 3 bases had no gene match. The source of this sequence is a human donor in good health (CMV status not recorded). Some clones in this sample may be carry-over from other donors' samples. The chain links TRBV28 to TRBJ1-3; 8 bases match TRBD1. The sample comprised PBMCs. CDR3 protein: CASSPTGAGNTIYF. The CDR3 DNA is TGTGCCAGCAGCCCGACAGGGGCTGGAAACACCATATATTTT.